The clone carrying this TCR beta chain was seen a few times. Its antigen is currently unknown. TCRdb re-called the reads through MiXCR, storing one row per CDR3 protein. Of some 440,000 distinct CDR3 sequences listed, approximately 30% are singletons. CDR1 and CDR2 (germline): SGHVS, FNYEAQ. The CDR3 is 15 amino acids. V lost 1 base to trimming and J lost 0 bases, with 10 bases between them. These data belong to a study of T cell repertoires in cytomegalovirus infection. Study results and caveats: Carriers of CMV and the relevant HLA type were discriminated by public TCR beta frequency. HLA-C-restricted CMV clonotypes gave the most frequent clonotype in two of eight donors.

This TCR derives from a human donor in good health (CMV status not recorded). Some clones in this sample may be carry-over from other donors' samples. Specimen: PBMCs. The gene calls are TRBV7-6 and TRBJ2-7; D is uncertain. CDR3 protein: CASSLEVGGSYEQYF. Written as DNA, the CDR3 is TGTGCCAGCAGCTTAGAGGTCGGCGGCTCCTACGAGCAGTACTTC.